This entry is about one T cell receptor beta chain. Its antigen remains unknown. This sample stems from a study of pediatric ulcerative colitis. V lost 5 bases and J 0 bases, leaving 1 base between the germline ends. From germline, CDR1 is LNHDA and CDR2 SQIVND (reference sequence). The CDR3 is 12 amino acids. Data came from immunoSEQ multiplex PCR; TCRdb stores just in-frame clones and leaves some out. Of about 60,000 clones listed, approximately 87% are singletons. The study, taken as a whole, reports: Compared with controls, ulcerative colitis showed greater blood-rectum clone sharing. In rectum, acute severe colitis had expanded clones and less diversity.

This rearrangement joins TRBV19 to TRBJ1-4; D not resolved. This TCR came from a boy between 10 and 17 years old who was a control in a study of pediatric ulcerative colitis. The sequenced sample consisted of blood. In DNA, the CDR3 is TGTGCCAGTAGTTCAACTAATGAAAAACTGTTTTTT. Amino acid sequence: CASSSTNEKLFF.